Sequencing of this T cell receptor (beta chain) was carried out in a study of blood T cell repertoires in COVID-19. Under the authors' procedure: Nucleated cell counts were estimated from reference gene primer amplification. The data were produced by immunoSEQ multiplex PCR, yet TCRdb's version contains in-frame clones alone and is incomplete. V and J calls and clone size are those listed in that table; D and trimming were worked out from the DNA. Found here are about 130,000 clones, more than 70% of them singletons; the top ten hold approximately 13%. With V trimmed by 1 base and J by 7 bases, 9 bases remained unmatched. Germline loops: CDR1 SGHVS, CDR2 FQNEAQ. CDR3 length: 15 residues.

This clonotype was obtained from a woman under 40 who had recovered from COVID-19. The sequenced sample consisted of peripheral blood. This chain connects TRBV7-8 to TRBJ2-7, with 8 bases lining up with TRBD1. This chain's CDR3 is CASSLDGQGLWEQYF. The CDR3 DNA reads as TGTGCCAGCAGCTTAGACGGACAGGGACTGTGGGAGCAGTACTTC.